Presented here are 27 T cell receptor beta chains from one specimen sequenced in a study of T cell changes during pregnancy in multiple sclerosis. Here immunoSEQ multiplex PCR was the method, and the copy in TCRdb shows in-frame clones only, minus some. The data show more than 75,000 clones, with 85% to 95% seen just once and more than 2% held by the top ten. Sequenced here: peripheral blood, sampled in the third trimester of pregnancy. The receptor source for this set is a female donor with multiple sclerosis, enrolled in a pregnancy study.

This chain uses TRBV7-2 with TRBJ1-4; no reliable D call. This CDR3 contains 14 residues. V was pared by 2 bases and J by 5 bases, with 9 bases between. Germline V gene data show CDR1 as SGHTA and CDR2 as FQGNSA. The CDR3 region is CASSLNGRNEKLFF. As DNA, the CDR3 is TGTGCCAGCAGCTTAAACGGGAGAAATGAAAAACTGTTTTTT.

This clone occurred a few times. The chain has TRBV5-4 and TRBJ1-2, with 8 bases lining up with TRBD1. V dropped 0 bases and J dropped 3; count of bases not matched to a gene: 4. The CDR3 is made up of 15 amino acids. CDR1 and CDR2 from the germline V gene are SGHNT and YYREEE (reference sequence). The CDR3, as DNA: TGTGCCAGCAGCTTGGGGCAGGGGGCTTACTATGGCTACACCTTC. Its translation is CASSLGQGAYYGYTF.

The chain links TRBV5-6 to TRBJ1-1, with no clear D. The V end was cut by 2 bases, the J end by 7 bases, with 6 bases between. Looked up from germline, CDR1 is SGHDT and CDR2 is YYEEEE. The CDR3 runs 11 residues. DNA for the CDR3: TGTGCCAGCAGCTTCGGGTTTGAAGCTTTCTTT. It is translated as CASSFGFEAFF. Together with reference TRBV5-6 and TRBJ1-1, the CDR3 gives the full variable domain: DAGVTQSPTHLIKTRGQQVTLRCSPKSGHDTVSWYQQALGQGPQFIFQYYEEEERQRGNFPDRFSGHQFPNYSSELNVNALLLGDSALYLCASSFGFEAFFGQGTRLTVV.

This chain connects TRBV14 to TRBJ2-1; 9 bases line up with TRBD2. The V gene end was trimmed by 7 bases and the J gene end by 7 bases; junction bases not matched to a gene: 8. Germline V gives CDR1 SGHDN, CDR2 FVKESK. This CDR3 has 14 residues. Here the CDR3 DNA reads TGTGCCAGCAACCGCGGGGGGGCCTGGAATGAGCAGTTCTTC. It is translated as CASNRGGAWNEQFF.

The rearrangement joins TRBV14 to TRBJ1-2; D remains ambiguous. The germline gives CDR1 SGHDN, CDR2 FVKESK. With 3 bases removed from V and 4 bases from J, the gap between germline ends came to 12 bases. The CDR3 is 14 amino acids. The CDR3 DNA reads as TGTGCCAGCAGCCAGGCCCGGTACAGCTATGGCTACACCTTC. Translating gives CASSQARYSYGYTF.

J is TRBJ2-5 and V is TRBV27; D is perhaps TRBD2 (6 bases). The germline V gene has CDR1 MNHEY and CDR2 SMNVEV (reference sequence). This CDR3 is 15 amino acids long. Deletions cut 2 bases from V and 5 bases from J, with 15 bases between. CDR3 sequence: CASSLNGFGTETQYF. The DNA of the CDR3 is TGTGCCAGCAGTTTAAATGGGTTCGGGACTGAGACCCAGTACTTC.

The V gene is TRBV2, the J gene TRBJ2-7; a weak D match, TRBD1 (7 bases). Trimming took off 4 bases at V and 6 bases at J, with 16 bases between the two ends. The CDR3 loop spans 14 amino acids. Germline V gene sequence: CDR1 SNHLY, CDR2 FYNNEI. The CDR3 loop is CASSVWPQGGEQYF. The CDR3 DNA follows: TGTGCCAGCAGTGTTTGGCCCCAGGGGGGCGAGCAGTACTTC.

The V and J genes are TRBV2 and TRBJ1-2; possible D gene TRBD1, 5 bases. This CDR3 region has 14 residues. V was trimmed by 8 bases and J by 4 bases, leaving 17 bases between them. Germline lookup yields CDR1 SNHLY and CDR2 FYNNEI. CDR3 sequence: CASGGDYTLYGYTF. For the CDR3, the DNA is TGTGCCAGCGGAGGGGACTACACCCTCTATGGCTACACCTTC.

This chain connects TRBV28 to TRBJ1-2, with 10 bases fitting TRBD1. The CDR3 sequence is 17 residues long. Germline CDR1 and CDR2: MDHEN and SYDVKM. The V gene end was trimmed by 4 bases and the J gene end by 3 bases; junction bases not matched to a gene: 11. The CDR3 bases are TGTGCCAGCAGTTCCCCTATCGGGACAGGGGTAGACTATGGCTACACCTTC. It translates to CASSSPIGTGVDYGYTF.

This CDR3 is CASSPPAPGGGYTF. Written as DNA, the CDR3 is TGTGCCAGCTCACCACCAGCGCCAGGGGGTGGCTACACCTTC. The J gene is TRBJ1-2, the V gene TRBV18; TRBD1 matches 7 bases. Germline V gene lookup returns CDR1 KGHSH and CDR2 LQKENI. After removal of 0 bases from V and 7 bases from J, the junction contained 5 bases not matched to a gene. This CDR3 region has 14 residues.

The rearrangement uses TRBV23-1 and TRBJ2-2, with D possibly being TRBD1 (5 bases). TRBV23-1 is filed as an ORF, its function uncertain. V lost 6 bases and J lost 4, with 18 bases in between. The CDR3 covers 16 residues. The CDR3 loop reads CASSSRRPGCTGELFF. The DNA for the CDR3 is TGCGCCAGCAGCTCGAGGCGGCCAGGGTGCACCGGGGAGCTGTTTTTT.

The V call is TRBV15, the J call TRBJ2-3; D unresolved. The CDR3 has 12 residues. The V and J ends lost 0 bases and 6 bases respectively, with 4 bases between them. CDR1 LNHNV and CDR2 YYDKDF come from the germline V gene (reference sequence). In nucleotides, the CDR3 is TGTGCCACCAGCAGAGATCCGGATACGCAGTATTTT. Translated, it gives CATSRDPDTQYF.

The chain joins TRBV13 to TRBJ1-1, with 7 positions matching TRBD1. Germline CDR1 PRHDT, CDR2 FYEKMQ (reference sequence). The CDR3 is 12 amino acids. The junction had 4 bases not matched to a gene; V was cut back by 4 bases and J by 8 bases. The CDR3 nucleotides are TGTGCCAGCAGCTCGGGGACAGTCGAAGCTTTCTTT. Translated, it gives CASSSGTVEAFF.

This chain links TRBV6-5 with TRBJ2-1; 8 bases map to TRBD1. The V gene's germline CDR1 is MNHEY and CDR2 SVGAGI. J was trimmed by 9 bases and V by 7 bases; bases with no gene match: 5. The CDR3 sequence is 12 residues long. In DNA form, the CDR3 reads TGTGCCAGCAACGACAGGGGAGGTGAGCAGTTCTTC. Translation: CASNDRGGEQFF.

This clone was found once. The chain has TRBV11-2 and TRBJ1-1; maybe TRBD1 (5 bases). Trimming removed 1 base from V and 3 bases from J, with 15 bases in between. The CDR3 consists of 16 residues. Germline lookup yields CDR1 SGHAT and CDR2 FQNNGV. This chain's CDR3 is CASSLGAGSVDTEAFF. CDR3 DNA sequence: TGTGCCAGCAGCTTAGGGGCAGGGTCAGTGGACACTGAAGCTTTCTTT.

The V call is TRBV7-9, the J call TRBJ1-6, with TRBD1 as a possible D gene (5 bases). Trimming left V 0 bases short and J 7 bases short, with 13 bases between. This CDR3 region has 16 residues. CDR1 is SEHNR and CDR2 is FQNEAQ in the germline V gene (reference sequence). The CDR3 here is CASSLAGGGYNSPLHF. As DNA, the CDR3 is TGTGCCAGCAGCTTAGCCGGGGGAGGTTACAATTCACCCCTCCACTTT.

This clone showed up just a few times. The chain links TRBV19 to TRBJ1-3; D ambiguous. The CDR3 totals 16 residues. Trimming cost V 5 bases and J 3 bases, with 17 bases left between them. Germline loops: CDR1 LNHDA, CDR2 SQIVND (reference sequence). The CDR3 DNA is TGTGCCAGTAGTGAGGGCACTTCGGCATTTGGAAACACCATATATTTT. Its translation: CASSEGTSAFGNTIYF.

This clone was observed a few times. The chain combines TRBV6-5 with TRBJ1-5; D may be TRBD1 (5 bases). Germline-derived CDR1 and CDR2 are MNHEY and SVGAGI. The CDR3 is 14 residues long. Trimming took off 2 bases at V and 13 bases at J, with 18 bases between the two ends. The CDR3 region is CASSYGGALGPQHF. Written as DNA, the CDR3 is TGTGCCAGCAGTTACGGAGGGGCGTTGGGCCCTCAGCATTTT.

This chain connects TRBV27 to TRBJ1-1; D unresolved. Germline V gene sequence: CDR1 MNHEY, CDR2 SMNVEV (reference sequence). CDR3 size: 15 residues. V lost 0 bases and J lost 0, with 8 bases in between. CDR3 in DNA: TGTGCCAGCAGTTTATCGTACACAATGAACACTGAAGCTTTCTTT. Residues: CASSLSYTMNTEAFF.

The CDR3 sequence: CASSNPGQGVYEQYF. CDR3 DNA: TGCGCCAGCAGCAATCCGGGACAGGGGGTCTACGAGCAGTACTTC. The chain combines TRBV5-1 with TRBJ2-7; 11 nucleotides match TRBD1. V dropped 4 bases and J dropped 3; count of bases not matched to a gene: 6. Germline assignment: CDR1 SGHRS and CDR2 YFSETQ. The CDR3 is 15 amino acids.

The chain has TRBV18 and TRBJ1-2; the match to TRBD1 covers 8 bases. The V gene end was trimmed by 0 bases and the J gene end by 8 bases; junction bases not matched to a gene: 5. The CDR3 is 14 residues long. The V gene's germline CDR1 is KGHSH and CDR2 LQKENI. DNA of the CDR3: TGTGCCAGCTCACCACCGACAGGGGAGAAGGGCTACACCTTC. It encodes CASSPPTGEKGYTF.

This clone was recorded only once. V and J are TRBV27 and TRBJ2-7, with a weak D call TRBD2 (6 bases). The CDR3 covers 14 residues. Deletions cut 5 bases from V and 4 bases from J, with 15 bases between. CDR1 is MNHEY, CDR2 SMNVEV, per germline (reference sequence). The CDR3 spells CASSPTRTIYEQYF. The CDR3 bases are TGTGCCAGCAGTCCCACACGGACTATTTACGAGCAGTACTTC.

The sample holds one count of this clone. The chain carries TRBV5-6 and TRBJ2-1, with D unresolved. The CDR3 is 13 amino acids. CDR1 is SGHDT and CDR2 is YYEEEE in the germline V gene. Trimming took off 0 bases at V and 6 bases at J, with 7 bases between the two ends. CDR3 DNA sequence: TGTGCCAGCAGCTTGGGTCGGGTCAATGAGCAGTTCTTC. Its translation is CASSLGRVNEQFF.

The V call is TRBV5-1, the J call TRBJ2-7; weak D call: TRBD1 (6 bases). The germline V and J ends were trimmed by 2 bases and 4 bases, with 10 bases remaining between them. Germline CDR1 SGHRS, CDR2 YFSETQ. This CDR3 is built from 13 residues. The CDR3 DNA reads as TGCGCCAGCAGCTTCGAGGGGGTGTACGAGCAGTACTTC. Translated, it gives CASSFEGVYEQYF.

This clone was detected only once. The chain links TRBV5-6 to TRBJ2-1, with D possibly matching TRBD1 (6 bases). The length of the CDR3 is 16 residues. Between the trimmed V and J ends, which lost 0 bases and 1 base, there was a span of 11 bases. CDR1 is SGHDT, CDR2 YYEEEE, per germline. The CDR3 region is CASSLGLGASYNEQFF. Here the CDR3 DNA reads TGTGCCAGCAGCTTGGGATTGGGGGCGTCCTACAATGAGCAGTTCTTC.

The genes are TRBV5-3 and TRBJ2-1; 10 positions agree with TRBD1. TRBV5-3 qualifies as an ORF whose function is uncertain. The ends lost 3 bases at V and 7 bases at J; junction bases unmatched: 13. The CDR3 is 17 amino acids. The CDR3 bases are TGTGCCAGAAGCTCCCTTGGGACAGGGGATAGGTTAAATGAGCAGTTCTTC. It is translated as CARSSLGTGDRLNEQFF.

The chain joins TRBV5-1 to TRBJ1-4, with D uncertain. In germline, CDR1 is SGHRS, CDR2 YFSETQ. The V gene lost 1 base and the J gene lost 2 bases, with 12 bases spanning the gap. The CDR3 sequence is 16 residues long. The CDR3 is CASSLTVSGTNEKLFF. DNA of the CDR3: TGCGCCAGCAGCTTGACTGTGTCGGGGACTAATGAAAAACTGTTTTTT.